This TCR beta chain emerged from a study of quantifying T cell responses using KT2 cells (dated by TCRdb to about 2017). With regard to the full study: RNA was DNase-treated and reverse transcribed with TCR alpha and beta constant-region primers, mostly using SuperScript III. The efficiency of the T4 ligation step under optimum conditions was estimated to be above 8%. PCR2 was run as a SYBR Green qPCR and stopped at a predetermined fluorescence threshold to avoid over-amplification. The research as a whole found: Saturation in the detection of KT2 sequences was observed at very high KT2 spike-in numbers. A linear scaling of KT2 alpha and beta sequence counts with input KT2 cell number was observed over several orders of magnitude. No side-by-side comparison between this pipeline and other TCR sequencing techniques was included in the study. KT2 sequences were detected down to the lowest spike-in tested, which was about one KT2 cell per 100,000 PBMC.

The library was obtained by UMI-ligation and nested PCR. A single-stranded oligonucleotide bearing the Illumina SP2 sequence and a UMI was ligated to the 3' end of the cDNA with T4 RNA ligase 1. PCR1 was run for around 4 cycles (98 degrees C for 15 s, 69 degrees C for 30 s, 72 degrees C for 40 s), and an equimolar mix of RC1.1 and RC1.2, covering TRBC1 and TRBC2, was used as the beta primer. Starting at PCR2, the TCR alpha and beta chains were handled separately, and sample indices and Illumina adaptors were added. Placed after an 8-base spacer, the UMI was made up of 12 random nucleotides arranged as two hexamers with a spacer between them. Libraries were sequenced on an Illumina MiSeq with v2 2x251 paired-end chemistry, typically roughly twelve samples per run. PhiX DNA at about 4.5-7% was added to each sequencing library to increase diversity. For the original study's pipeline: Raw reads were converted to FASTQ with bcl2fastq and were demultiplexed by dual indices with Demultiplexor. Decombinator assigned V and J genes by tag matching, allowing a single base-pair mismatch. Collapsinator used UMIs to correct both sequencing errors and frequency errors arising from PCR heterogeneity. CDR3Translator turned Decombinator identifiers into nucleotide sequence, translated that sequence into amino acids, and pulled out the CDR3 based on C- and N-terminal motifs. Each distinct KT2 TCR was counted as a cluster of KT2 sequences sharing one unique molecular identifier. The raw public reads went through TCRdb reprocessing: fastp at Q25, MiXCR clone calling, in-frame beta chains kept. Rows with one shared CDR3 protein collapse into an entry with the most common genes and DNA. Clone size and V and J calls follow TCRdb, not the original study. A total of about 53,000 distinct CDR3 sequences appear in this sample, approximately 13% of them only once. Around 9.9% of the sample is in the top ten clones.

In regard to this clonotype: The antigen it binds to is not known. Within one base of it there is no much larger clone, and no base qualities were kept.

Sequences MNHEY (CDR1) and SMNVEV (CDR2) are obtained from the germline V gene (reference sequence). V and J lose 5 bases and 4 bases, and a span of 17 bases separates them. The CDR3 spans 15 residues, from the cysteine through the phenylalanine. Only CDR3 DNA is held: 45 bases, read in frame from base 1. To test the sensitivity and accuracy of the pipeline, known numbers of KT2, a T cell clone whose TCR had already been sequenced, were spiked into unfractionated PBMC. KT2 cells were mixed with a fixed number of PBMC to create a range of KT2-to-PBMC ratios. Recombination connected TRBV27 to TRBJ2-5; possibly the D gene is TRBD2, per 6 matching bases. This TCR derives from a human donor. The material sequenced was PBMCs spiked with cells of the T cell clone KT2. The CDR3 region reads CASSPSFGGTETQYF. In nucleotides, the sequence is TGTGCCAGCAGTCCCTCGTTCGGAGGGACAGAGACCCAGTACTTC.